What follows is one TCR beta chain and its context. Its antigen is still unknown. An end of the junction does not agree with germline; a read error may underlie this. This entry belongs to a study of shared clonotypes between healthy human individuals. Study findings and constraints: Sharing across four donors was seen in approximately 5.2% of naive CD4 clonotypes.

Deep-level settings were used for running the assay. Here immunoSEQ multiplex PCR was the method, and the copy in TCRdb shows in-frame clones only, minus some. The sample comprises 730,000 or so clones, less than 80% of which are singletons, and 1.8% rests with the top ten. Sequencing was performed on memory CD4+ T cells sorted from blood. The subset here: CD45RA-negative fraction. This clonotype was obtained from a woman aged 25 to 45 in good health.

DNA of the CDR3: TGTGCCAGTAGGATAGGGAGGAGCACTGAAGCTTTCTTT. Protein product: CASRIGRSTEAFF. The genes are TRBV19 and TRBJ1-1; D is uncertain. The CDR3 runs to 13 residues. Germline V gene sequence: CDR1 LNHDA, CDR2 SQIVND (reference sequence).